This passage covers 21 T cell receptor beta chains from one sample sequenced in a study of T cells in women clearing cervical HPV infection. The method was immunoSEQ multiplex PCR; TCRdb's version includes in-frame clones alone and lacks a portion of them. This table lists 40,000 to 55,000 clones. The material sequenced was blood buffy coat. Receptor source: a woman aged 18-70 years with a cervical HPV16 infection that either progressed to CIN3+ or cleared (not recorded which).

In regard to this clone: One end of the junction fails to match germline, which may point to a read error. The read falls 3 residues short of the CDR3 end, and the missing part is taken from the germline J gene. The sample contains more than one DNA sequence encoding this CDR3. The rearrangement links TRBV18 to TRBJ1-3; the D gene is possibly TRBD1 (5 bases). CDR1 and CDR2 from the germline V gene are KGHSH and LQKENI. The CDR3 covers 17 residues. The CDR3 DNA, read in part, is TGTGCCAGCTCACCCTCACCGGGGGGTGTCTCTGGAAACACG. It yields the protein CASSPSPGGVSGNT. The full-length CDR3 reads as CASSPSPGGVSGNTIYF.

On this clone itself: The read stops 3 residues short of the end of the CDR3; the missing end is completed from the germline J gene. Other DNA sequences of this sample code for an identical CDR3. This sequence joins TRBV2 and TRBJ1-6, with a weak D call TRBD1 (6 bases). With 4 bases removed from V and 7 bases from J, the gap between germline ends came to 8 bases. Germline CDR1 and CDR2: SNHLY and FYNNEI. There are 13 residues in the CDR3. The CDR3 protein is CASSGQGNSPLHF. The covered CDR3 bases are TGTGCCAGCAGTGGCCAGGGGAATTCACCC.

A word on this clone: The observed sequence ends 3 residues before the CDR3 terminus, with the missing tail filled in from the germline J gene. This chain connects TRBV7-9 to TRBJ1-2; D perhaps matches TRBD1 (6 bases). CDR3 length: 15 amino acids. Germline CDR1 and CDR2: SEHNR and FQNEAQ (reference sequence). V was trimmed by 2 bases and J by 7 bases, leaving 17 bases between them. Incomplete CDR3 DNA: TGTGCCAGCAGCTTAAACCTAGGACAGTCTTTTGGC. Amino acids: CASSLNLGQSFG. The whole CDR3 sequence is CASSLNLGQSFGYTF. Full variable domain (missing parts from reference TRBV7-9 and TRBJ1-2): DTGVSQNPRHKITKRGQNVTFRCDPISEHNRLYWYRQTLGQGPEFLTYFQNEAQLEKSRLLSDRFSAERPKGSFSTLEIQRTEQGDSAMYLCASSLNLGQSFGYTFGSGTRLTVV.

Concerning this clone itself: The CDR3 end is not reached by the read, which stops 3 residues before it; the germline J gene fills it in. The gene calls are TRBV19 and TRBJ1-4; TRBD1 might be the D (5 bases). The CDR3 runs to 16 residues. Germline V CDR1 and CDR2: LNHDA, SQIVND (reference sequence). Partial CDR3 DNA: TGTGCCAGTAGTAGCCGGCTGGGCTCTGGGGCCAACGTA. Translated: CASSSRLGSGANV. The whole CDR3 is CASSSRLGSGANVLFF.

Details on this clone: From the germline J gene comes the end of the CDR3, since the read stops 3 residues before it. The V and J genes are TRBV12-3 or TRBV12-4 and TRBJ2-5, with 11 bases fitting TRBD2. CDR3 size: 14 residues. V trimming: 6 bases; J trimming: 5 bases; junction bases outside the gene matches: 5. The CDR3 spells CASRPSGGRETQYF. The sequenced CDR3 bases are TGTGCCAGCAGACCTAGCGGGGGGCGGGAGACC.

Of note for this clone: The read terminates 3 residues ahead of where the CDR3 ends, so the germline J gene completes it. V and J are TRBV7-8 and TRBJ1-5, with 7 bases aligning to TRBD1. This CDR3 region has 14 residues. The V gene's germline CDR1 is SGHVS and CDR2 FQNEAQ. Trimming at V came to 5 bases and at J to 3 bases, leaving 4 bases not matched to a gene. The sequenced part of the CDR3 DNA is TGTGCCAGCAGCCTGGGACAGAACAATCAGCCC. Translation gives CASSLGQNNQP. From start to end, the CDR3 is CASSLGQNNQPQHF.

Note on this clone: The read finishes 3 residues shy of the CDR3 end, and the germline J gene is used to complete it. This chain uses TRBV7-3 with TRBJ2-3, with D perhaps matching TRBD2 (7 bases). V was shortened by 5 bases and J by 2 bases, with 14 bases between the two germline ends. The CDR3 extends over 15 amino acids. Germline V gene lookup returns CDR1 SGHTA and CDR2 FQGTGA. This CDR3 reads CASSPEGGTTDTQYF. The CDR3 DNA, read in part, is TGTGCCAGCAGCCCAGAGGGGGGGACCACAGATACG.

Note on this clone: The CDR3 end lies 3 residues beyond the end of the read and is filled in from the germline J gene. The chain employs TRBV6-2 or TRBV6-3 and TRBJ2-3, with 8 nucleotides matching TRBD1. Germline V gives CDR1 MNHEY, CDR2 SVGEGT. The CDR3 sequence is 12 residues long. V was clipped by 6 bases and J by 8 bases; unmatched bases: 4. The sequenced part of the CDR3 DNA is TGTGCCAGCAGCCAGACAGGGGTTACG. Translated: CASSQTGVT. The full CDR3 protein reads CASSQTGVTQYF.

In the case of this clone: The sequence runs out 3 residues before the end of the CDR3; the remainder is reconstructed from the germline J gene. V usage is TRBV7-8 and J usage is TRBJ2-7, with 11 bases lining up with TRBD2. CDR3 length: 17 residues. The V segment lost 5 bases and the J segment 0 bases; nucleotides outside the gene matches: 9. The germline CDR1 and CDR2 sequences are SGHVS and FQNEAQ. CDR3 bases read: TGTGCCAGCAGCCCAGAGCCTAGCGGGGGGTCCTCCTACGAG. It translates to CASSPEPSGGSSYE. The complete CDR3 protein is CASSPEPSGGSSYEQYF. The variable domain in full, with the rest retrieved from reference TRBV7-8 and TRBJ2-7, is GAGVSQSPRYKVAKRGQDVALRCDPISGHVSLFWYQQALGQGPEFLTYFQNEAQLDKSGLPSDRFFAERPEGSVSTLKIQRTQQEDSAVYLCASSPEPSGGSSYEQYFGPGTRLTVT.

About this clone: The read gets to within 3 residues of the CDR3 end, and the germline J gene fills in the rest. J is TRBJ2-7 and V is TRBV14; possible D gene TRBD1, 5 bases. Germline V gene data show CDR1 as SGHDN and CDR2 as FVKESK. The CDR3 consists of 13 residues. Trimming left V 4 bases short and J 4 bases short, with 11 bases between. The sequenced part of the CDR3 DNA is TGTGCCAGCAGCCCCCTTGCAGGGTACGAG. This sequence encodes CASSPLAGYE. The whole CDR3 protein is CASSPLAGYEQYF.

For this clone: The read is 3 residues too short to cover the CDR3 end, so that end is filled in from the germline J gene. This rearrangement joins TRBV6-1 to TRBJ2-1; TRBD2 agrees at 8 bases. The CDR3 extends over 14 amino acids. V shed 4 bases and J 3 bases; nucleotides not matched to a gene: 2. CDR1 MNHNS and CDR2 SASEGT come from the germline V gene. The CDR3 loop is CASSGGGIYNEQFF. The sequenced CDR3 bases are TGTGCCAGCAGTGGCGGGGGGATCTACAATGAG.

Turning to this clone: From the germline J gene comes the end of the CDR3, since the read stops 3 residues before it. The chain carries TRBV5-1 and TRBJ2-5; D remains unclear. V lost 0 bases to trimming and J lost 0 bases, with 12 bases between them. The CDR3 runs to 16 residues. Germline V lookup: CDR1 SGHRS, CDR2 YFSETQ. The CDR3 loop is CASSLAVVRYQETQYF. CDR3 DNA, as far as it was read: TGCGCCAGCAGCTTGGCCGTCGTCAGATACCAAGAGACC.

As to this clone: The read gets to within 3 residues of the CDR3 end, and the germline J gene fills in the rest. The chain links TRBV7-9 to TRBJ1-3; TRBD1 is a possible D gene (5 bases). V was shortened by 3 bases and J by 2 bases, with 11 bases between the two germline ends. Germline V gene lookup returns CDR1 SEHNR and CDR2 FQNEAQ (reference sequence). The CDR3 has 15 residues. This CDR3 is CASSFGGTPGNTIYF. The DNA read from the CDR3 is TGTGCCAGCAGCTTCGGGGGGACCCCTGGAAACACC.

As to this clone: The observed sequence ends 3 residues before the CDR3 terminus, with the missing tail filled in from the germline J gene. The V call is TRBV20-1, the J call TRBJ2-5; D is possibly TRBD1 (6 bases). The germline V gene has CDR1 DFQATT and CDR2 SNEGSKA (reference sequence). The CDR3 contains 12 residues. The V gene lost 5 bases and the J gene lost 3 bases, with 10 bases spanning the gap. This CDR3 reads CSAEDRKETQYF. The CDR3 bases that were read are TGCAGTGCTGAGGACAGAAAAGAGACC.

As to this clone: The CDR3 goes on 3 residues after the read ends, and that part is filled in from the germline J gene. This chain links TRBV18 with TRBJ1-2; no clear D gene. CDR1 is KGHSH, CDR2 LQKENI, per germline. The CDR3 length is 14 residues. The CDR3 loop reads CASSGRPATDTYTF. The part of the CDR3 DNA that was read is TGTGCCAGCTCAGGCCGGCCAGCGACGGATACC. Supplemented by reference TRBV18 and TRBJ1-2, the full variable domain reads NAGVMQNPRHLVRRRGQEARLRCSPMKGHSHVYWYRQLPEEGLKFMVYLQKENIIDESGMPKERFSAEFPKEGPSILRIQQVVRGDSAAYFCASSGRPATDTYTFGSGTRLTVV.

Comments on this clone: Read sequence stops 3 residues before the CDR3 end, and the germline J gene provides the missing end. The chain combines TRBV5-1 with TRBJ2-7; D is unresolved. Germline CDR1 is SGHRS and CDR2 is YFSETQ. This CDR3 spans 14 amino acids. V lost 0 bases and J 6 bases, leaving 13 bases between the germline ends. The DNA read from the CDR3 is TGCGCCAGCAGCTTGGAGGTAGACACCGGCGAG. Translating it yields CASSLEVDTGE. The entire CDR3 protein reads CASSLEVDTGEQYF.

With respect to this clone: Read data end 3 residues before the CDR3 end; the end is taken from the germline J gene. The chain employs TRBV6-1 and TRBJ2-2; D possibly corresponds to TRBD2 (5 bases). Per germline, CDR1 MNHNS and CDR2 SASEGT. Trimming stripped 0 bases from V and 8 bases from J, with 13 bases between. There are 15 residues in the CDR3. The sequenced CDR3 bases are TGTGCCAGCAGTGAAGCTGCGGGCCCTGGGGGGGAG. It encodes CASSEAAGPGGE. The complete CDR3 protein is CASSEAAGPGGELFF.

Points on this clone: Sequencing ends 3 residues short of the CDR3 end; the germline J gene provides the rest. The chain carries TRBV6-2 or TRBV6-3 and TRBJ1-5, with D maybe TRBD1 (5 bases). Germline-derived CDR1 and CDR2 are MNHEY and SVGEGT. V gave up 7 bases and J gave up 2 bases, with 18 bases separating them. This CDR3 has 16 amino acids. The covered CDR3 bases are TGTGCCAGCACCCTCCCCGGAGGGGTAGGCAATCAGCCC. Its protein product is CASTLPGGVGNQP. The whole CDR3 region reads CASTLPGGVGNQPQHF.

To note about this clone: The read is 3 residues too short to cover the CDR3 end, so that end is filled in from the germline J gene. This sequence joins TRBV19 and TRBJ2-5, with 7 bases aligning to TRBD2. Germline V gives CDR1 LNHDA, CDR2 SQIVND (reference sequence). With V trimmed by 2 bases and J by 1 base, 7 bases remained unmatched. The CDR3 loop spans 16 amino acids. The covered CDR3 bases are TGTGCCAGTAGTATACGACGGGGGGATTTCCAAGAGACC. Its protein product is CASSIRRGDFQET. From start to end, the CDR3 is CASSIRRGDFQETQYF.

Concerning this clone itself: Coverage ceases 3 residues before the CDR3 finishes, and the germline J gene fills in the end. The V and J genes are TRBV2 and TRBJ1-2; 7 bases are a match to TRBD1. The CDR3 covers 15 residues. V shed 8 bases, J shed 6 bases, and the junction held 15 bases outside the gene matches. CDR1 and CDR2 (germline): SNHLY, FYNNEI. Partial CDR3 DNA: TGTGCCAGCCCCCTTGTACAGGGGTGGTACGATGGC. Protein product: CASPLVQGWYDG. In full, the CDR3 is CASPLVQGWYDGYTF.

Comments on this clone: The CDR3 extends 3 residues past the end of the read, so its final part is completed from the germline J gene. The chain uses TRBV23-1 and TRBJ1-2; D is unresolved. TRBV23-1 counts as an open reading frame of uncertain function. This CDR3 is built from 17 residues. CDR3 loop: CASSQYSSGESTDTYTF. The CDR3 DNA, read in part, is TGCGCCAGCAGTCAATATTCTAGCGGGGAGAGCACAGATACC.